The 26 T cell receptor beta chains given below trace back to one sample, sequenced in a study of shared clonotypes between healthy human individuals. Sequencing was performed with immunoSEQ multiplex PCR; in TCRdb, only in-frame clones are kept and a portion is missing. The sample contains approximately 1.4 million clones, approximately 98% of which appear only once. Sequencing was done on a sample of naive CD4+ T cells sorted from blood. Subset denoted: CD45RA+ positively selected. Every receptor here comes from a man aged 30-40 years in good health.

V usage is TRBV28 and J usage is TRBJ2-1; TRBD2 matches at 14 bases. The ends lost 2 bases at V and 12 bases at J; junction bases unmatched: 15. The CDR3 is 18 residues long. Germline V lookup: CDR1 MDHEN, CDR2 SYDVKM. CDR3 DNA sequence: TGTGCCAGCAGTTTAGGCCCCACGGGACTAGCGGGAGTGTTAGGGCAGTTCTTC. Amino acid sequence: CASSLGPTGLAGVLGQFF.

The genes are TRBV6-1 and TRBJ2-7; a weak D match, TRBD2 (5 bases). V dropped 2 bases and J dropped 2 bases, with 19 bases sitting between them. Germline CDR1 is MNHNS and CDR2 is SASEGT. The CDR3 covers 17 residues. Written as DNA, the CDR3 is TGTGCCAGCAGTGAATGGACTCCTCTGACTGTTCCCTACGAGCAGTACTTC. Translated, it gives CASSEWTPLTVPYEQYF.

The J gene is TRBJ2-7, the V gene TRBV7-7; a weak D match, TRBD2 (5 bases). The CDR3 spans 14 residues. Germline V lookup: CDR1 SSHAT, CDR2 FNYEAQ (reference sequence). V was trimmed by 0 bases and J by 3 bases, leaving 9 bases between them. CDR3 amino acids: CASSLALSVYEQYF. In DNA, the CDR3 is TGTGCCAGCAGCTTAGCCCTTAGCGTCTACGAGCAGTACTTC.

Only one count was recorded for this clone. The V and J genes are TRBV2 and TRBJ1-5; unclear D gene. Germline loops: CDR1 SNHLY, CDR2 FYNNEI. The CDR3 is 14 amino acids. V was trimmed by 3 bases and J by 4 bases, leaving 10 bases between them. The DNA of the CDR3 is TGTGCCAGCAGTGAGATGGGAGTGAATCAGCCCCAGCATTTT. Protein product: CASSEMGVNQPQHF.

The genes are TRBV18 and TRBJ2-1; D is ambiguous. Trimming stripped 2 bases from V and 7 bases from J, with 12 bases between. The germline CDR1 and CDR2 sequences are KGHSH and LQKENI. This CDR3 comprises 14 residues. The CDR3 region has the DNA TGTGCCAGCTCACCAAGATTGGAATCTAATGAGCAGTTCTTC. Amino acid sequence: CASSPRLESNEQFF.

This clone showed up just once. DNA of the CDR3: TGTGCCAGCAGTTTAGGGGGCGGGACAGCTCGGGAGCAGTACTTC. Translating it yields CASSLGGGTAREQYF. This chain joins TRBV28 and TRBJ2-7; D possibly corresponds to TRBD1 (7 bases). Per the germline V gene, CDR1 is MDHEN and CDR2 is SYDVKM. V lost 2 bases and J lost 7, with 18 bases in between. This CDR3 contains 15 residues.

The rearrangement links TRBV30 to TRBJ2-7; 9 nucleotides line up with TRBD1. V was pared by 2 bases and J by 5 bases, with 7 bases of the junction left unmatched. The CDR3 consists of 14 residues. From germline, CDR1 is GTSNPN and CDR2 SVGIG (reference sequence). The CDR3 spells CAWSRRTGADEQYF. The CDR3 DNA reads TGTGCCTGGAGTAGAAGGACAGGGGCGGACGAGCAGTACTTC.

In DNA form, the CDR3 reads TGCAGCGTTGACCCCGGGACCGAAGAGACCCAGTACTTC. It specifies CSVDPGTEETQYF. The gene calls are TRBV29-1 and TRBJ2-5; D may match TRBD1 or TRBD2 (5 bases each). V gave up 3 bases and J gave up 3 bases, with 11 bases separating them. Looked up from germline, CDR1 is SQVTM and CDR2 is ANQGSEA. This CDR3 is built from 13 residues.

V gene TRBV4-1 combines with J gene TRBJ2-2; TRBD2 might be the D (6 bases). Germline V gene data show CDR1 as MGHRA and CDR2 as YSYEKL. Trimming took 0 bases from V and 4 from J, leaving 21 bases between them. The CDR3 loop spans 19 amino acids. Here the CDR3 reads CASSQEGAGFTRATGELFF. The CDR3 DNA sequence: TGCGCCAGCAGCCAAGAAGGAGCGGGCTTCACAAGGGCCACCGGGGAGCTGTTTTTT.

The gene calls are TRBV5-6 and TRBJ2-1; 11 positions agree with TRBD2. V lost 4 bases to trimming and J lost 1 base; unmatched junction nucleotides: 4. The CDR3 contains 16 residues. Germline CDR1 is SGHDT and CDR2 is YYEEEE. Written as DNA, the CDR3 is TGTGCCAGCAGCGATCTAGCGGGAGGTTCCTACAATGAGCAGTTCTTC. It is translated as CASSDLAGGSYNEQFF.

This chain joins TRBV11-2 and TRBJ2-5; 7 bases map to TRBD2. In germline, CDR1 is SGHAT, CDR2 FQNNGV. The CDR3 runs 15 residues. The junction had 9 bases not matched to a gene; V was cut back by 5 bases and J by 3 bases. DNA for the CDR3: TGTGCCAGCAGCCGGGACTACTTTAGGGAAGAGACCCAGTACTTC. This encodes CASSRDYFREETQYF.

The table lists this clone with a count of one. The genes are TRBV14 and TRBJ2-7; D is unresolved. Germline-derived CDR1 and CDR2 are SGHDN and FVKESK. Trimming shortened V by 0 bases and J by 1 base, and 16 bases separated the two germline ends. The CDR3 loop spans 17 amino acids. In nucleotides, the CDR3 is TGTGCCAGCAGCCAAGATCAACATTGCGACGCGTCCTACGAGCAGTACTTC. This translates into CASSQDQHCDASYEQYF.

This clone was seen a single time. The gene calls are TRBV19 and TRBJ1-5; D is ambiguous. In germline, CDR1 is LNHDA, CDR2 SQIVND (reference sequence). The CDR3 consists of 12 residues. V was cut by 6 bases and J by 4 bases, with 7 bases left in between. The CDR3 loop is CASSDPNQPQHF. DNA for the CDR3: TGTGCCAGTAGCGATCCGAATCAGCCCCAGCATTTT.

The rearrangement links TRBV10-3 to TRBJ2-1; D might be TRBD1 (6 bases). Trimming stripped 6 bases from V and 4 bases from J, with 16 bases between. The germline gives CDR1 ENHRY, CDR2 SYGVKD. The CDR3 runs 15 residues. In nucleotides, the CDR3 is TGTGCCATCAGGACCAGACAGGAGAATTACAATGAGCAGTTCTTC. Amino acid sequence: CAIRTRQENYNEQFF.

The chain carries TRBV19 and TRBJ2-5, with D possibly TRBD2 on 5 matching bases. The length of the CDR3 is 13 residues. Trimming removed 3 bases from V and 5 bases from J, with 10 bases in between. CDR1 LNHDA and CDR2 SQIVND come from the germline V gene (reference sequence). This chain's CDR3 is CASSIGVLETQYF. CDR3 sequence (DNA): TGTGCCAGTAGTATCGGGGTTTTGGAGACCCAGTACTTC.

CDR3 sequence reads: CASSATPRGGSYEQYF. CDR3 in DNA: TGTGCCAGCAGCGCAACGCCGCGAGGGGGTTCATACGAGCAGTACTTC. The genes are TRBV11-2 and TRBJ2-7; possibly TRBD1 for D (6 bases). The germline gives CDR1 SGHAT, CDR2 FQNNGV. Trimming removed 5 bases from V and 4 bases from J, with 21 bases in between. There are 16 residues in the CDR3.

This sequence joins TRBV7-2 and TRBJ2-5, with 12 bases aligning to TRBD2. The V segment lost 4 bases and the J segment 4 bases; nucleotides outside the gene matches: 4. The CDR3 is 15 residues long. Germline assignment: CDR1 SGHTA and CDR2 FQGNSA. In DNA, the CDR3 is TGTGCCAGCAGCTCGCCGGGACTAGCGGGAGAGACCCAGTACTTC. Translation gives CASSSPGLAGETQYF.

The rearrangement links TRBV27 to TRBJ2-3, with TRBD2 matching over 8 bases. V gave up 6 bases and J gave up 2 bases; unmatched junction bases: 7. The CDR3 is 15 amino acids. CDR1 and CDR2 from the germline V gene are MNHEY and SMNVEV (reference sequence). The CDR3 sequence is CASRRAGVVTDTQYF. DNA for the CDR3: TGTGCCAGCAGGCGAGCGGGAGTCGTCACAGATACGCAGTATTTT.

V usage is TRBV28 and J usage is TRBJ2-7; possibly TRBD1 for D (6 bases). Germline CDR1 MDHEN, CDR2 SYDVKM. Trimming removed 5 bases at V and 0 bases at J, with 14 bases between. The CDR3 totals 15 residues. The CDR3 bases are TGTGCCAGCAGTAAACCGGGACACCTCTCCTACGAGCAGTACTTC. As protein: CASSKPGHLSYEQYF.

The chain is built from TRBV19 and TRBJ1-1; TRBD1 is a possible D gene (5 bases). The germline V gene encodes CDR1 LNHDA and CDR2 SQIVND (reference sequence). V lost 6 bases and J lost 1, with 6 bases in between. This CDR3 region has 12 residues. CDR3 in amino acids: CASSRENTEAFF. The CDR3 DNA is TGTGCCAGTAGCAGGGAGAACACTGAAGCTTTCTTT.

The J gene is TRBJ1-4, the V gene TRBV2, with D perhaps TRBD1 (5 bases). The ends were cut back, 8 bases at V and 5 bases at J, with 15 bases in the middle. This CDR3 has 14 residues. Germline V gives CDR1 SNHLY, CDR2 FYNNEI. DNA for the CDR3: TGTGCCAGCCGACCCGGGGCGGGGAATGAAAAACTGTTTTTT. Residues: CASRPGAGNEKLFF.

The V and J genes are TRBV7-9 and TRBJ2-7; TRBD2 matches 9 bases. Trimming at V came to 5 bases and at J to 4 bases, leaving 6 bases not matched to a gene. Germline assignment: CDR1 SEHNR and CDR2 FQNEAQ (reference sequence). CDR3 length equals 14 residues. The CDR3 loop is CASSGTSRTYEQYF. The CDR3 region has the DNA TGTGCCAGCAGCGGGACTAGCCGGACTTACGAGCAGTACTTC. The variable domain in full, with the rest retrieved from reference TRBV7-9 and TRBJ2-7, is DTGVSQNPRHKITKRGQNVTFRCDPISEHNRLYWYRQTLGQGPEFLTYFQNEAQLEKSRLLSDRFSAERPKGSFSTLEIQRTEQGDSAMYLCASSGTSRTYEQYFGPGTRLTVT.

The rearrangement uses TRBV19 and TRBJ2-7; TRBD2 agrees at 10 bases. Germline CDR1 LNHDA, CDR2 SQIVND (reference sequence). The CDR3 runs 19 residues. The V gene end was trimmed by 1 base and the J gene end by 2 bases; junction bases not matched to a gene: 14. CDR3 in amino acids: CASSIAPLASGGYAYEQYF. The DNA for the CDR3 is TGTGCCAGTAGTATAGCCCCTCTTGCTAGCGGGGGCTACGCCTACGAGCAGTACTTC.

This clone appeared once. CDR3 in DNA: TGCGCCAGCAGCCCGGGACAAGCCCATCAGCCCCAGCATTTT. Protein: CASSPGQAHQPQHF. The rearrangement links TRBV5-1 to TRBJ1-5; weak D call: TRBD1 (6 bases). V was trimmed by 4 bases and J by 5 bases, leaving 13 bases between them. Germline V CDR1 and CDR2: SGHRS, YFSETQ. The CDR3 runs to 14 residues.

This clone appeared once. The junction departs from the called germline gene at one end, perhaps through a read error. V is TRBV27 and J is TRBJ2-1; a possible D gene is TRBD1 (10 bases). Per germline, CDR1 MNHEY and CDR2 SMNVEV (reference sequence). CDR3 length: 19 residues. CDR3 DNA: TGTGCCAGCAGTTTAAGGGACAGGGGTAGTAGCGGGAGCTACAGTGAGCAGTTCTTC. Encoded protein: CASSLRDRGSSGSYSEQFF.

The CDR3 reads CASSPHVGGNTGELFF. Here the CDR3 DNA reads TGCGCCAGCAGTCCCCACGTGGGGGGTAACACCGGGGAGCTGTTTTTT. The rearrangement joins TRBV5-1 to TRBJ2-2; a possible D gene is TRBD2 (6 bases). CDR1 is SGHRS, CDR2 YFSETQ, per germline. The CDR3 is made up of 16 amino acids. Trimming took off 5 bases at V and 2 bases at J, with 16 bases between the two ends.